The T cell receptor (beta chain) described here comes from a study of beta chain features in type 1 diabetes. Across the study: Regarding age, gender and cell yields, patients proved similar to healthy donors. Examination of sorted cells across all samples involved over 85,000,000 cells.

The CDR3 runs 15 residues. The V gene lost 5 bases and the J gene lost 2 bases, with 15 bases spanning the gap. Germline V gene lookup returns CDR1 KGHSH and CDR2 LQKENI. Notes on the study in general: Overrepresentation of cells with high TCR expression could result from cDNA sequencing. Across all four CD4+ subsets, people with type 1 diabetes showed modestly shorter TCRB CDR3s.

Isolated RNA was reverse transcribed in full, so expressed TCRB transcripts were sequenced. For naive, central memory and regulatory T cell samples, reads averaged around 3.8 million. Some clones are missing from TCRdb's copy, which holds only in-frame ones; the method was immunoSEQ multiplex PCR. This table has approximately 280,000 clones, about 15% appearing once. In its sample, this clone was seen a few times. No antigen is known for it. This receptor was identified in a man younger than 30 with type 1 diabetes. The specimen was naive CD4+ T cells from blood. This chain connects TRBV18 to TRBJ2-5, with D perhaps matching TRBD1 (6 bases). CDR3 residues: CASSAYTGTQETQYF. In nucleotides, the CDR3 is TGTGCCAGCTCAGCATACACAGGGACACAAGAGACCCAGTACTTC.